One and the same sample provided the 9 T cell receptor beta chains below, sequenced in a study of shared clonotypes between healthy human individuals (dated by TCRdb to 2020 to 2021). Libraries were prepared through the immunoSEQ multiplex PCR assay. TCRdb provides this immuneACCESS table in a form limited to in-frame rearrangements. Some clones are lacking; in checked studies, under half of them reflect an unresolved V gene, and why the rest are absent is not known. Across this sample there are about 2.3 million clones, with 80% to 95% seen only once. The ten largest clones take up approximately 0.4% of the sample. The sample comprised naive CD4+ T cells from PBMCs. The cell subset or site label here, explained by the study, means: CD45RA+ positively selected. These receptors all come from a man aged 18 to 35 in good health. Some clones in this sample may be carry-over from other donors' samples.

The V and J genes are TRBV10-3 and TRBJ2-3, with 8 bases that match TRBD2. The CDR3 runs 13 residues. CDR1 is ENHRY and CDR2 is SYGVKD in the germline V gene. The trim removed 10 bases at V and 3 bases at J, leaving 6 bases unmatched. In nucleotides, the CDR3 is TGTGCCACCGAAGCGGGAGTTACAGATACGCAGTATTTT. This gives the protein CATEAGVTDTQYF.

J is TRBJ1-2 and V is TRBV5-1; D ambiguous. The V and J ends lost 9 bases and 0 bases respectively, with 15 bases between them. CDR3 length equals 14 residues. Germline V lookup: CDR1 SGHRS, CDR2 YFSETQ. The CDR3 sequence is CATTPDGSNYGYTF. CDR3 nucleotide sequence: TGCGCCACAACCCCAGATGGATCTAACTATGGCTACACCTTC.

The genes are TRBV19 and TRBJ1-1; 7 nucleotides match TRBD1. Looked up from germline, CDR1 is LNHDA and CDR2 is SQIVND (reference sequence). This CDR3 has 18 residues. Trimming at V came to 5 bases and at J to 1 base, leaving 16 bases not matched to a gene. The CDR3 region has the DNA TGTGCCAGTAGTTTAACCCGGGACAGAGGTGGTCGGAACACTGAAGCTTTCTTT. Amino acid sequence: CASSLTRDRGGRNTEAFF.

The V and J genes are TRBV14 and TRBJ2-7, with D tentatively TRBD2 (6 bases). Deletions cut 1 base from V and 3 bases from J, with 10 bases between. Germline CDR1 SGHDN, CDR2 FVKESK. The CDR3 has 14 amino acids. This chain's CDR3 is CASSQAKRVYEQYF. The CDR3 bases are TGTGCCAGCAGCCAAGCCAAGCGGGTCTACGAGCAGTACTTC.

The DNA of the CDR3 is TGTGCCAGCAGCTCTGTAGCCAGCACAGATACGCAGTATTTT. Encoded protein: CASSSVASTDTQYF. The chain employs TRBV7-2 and TRBJ2-3; no firm D call. The V and J ends lost 4 bases and 0 bases respectively, with 8 bases between them. Germline lookup yields CDR1 SGHTA and CDR2 FQGNSA. There are 14 residues in the CDR3.

The CDR3 is CASSAGGGGSSGANVLTF. The CDR3 coding sequence is TGTGCCAGCAGCGCGGGAGGGGGAGGCAGCTCTGGGGCCAACGTCCTGACTTTC. The chain has TRBV7-9 and TRBJ2-6, with TRBD2 identical over 9 bases. The CDR3 totals 18 residues. Germline V lookup: CDR1 SEHNR, CDR2 FQNEAQ (reference sequence). J lost 0 bases, V lost 5 bases, and 8 bases had no gene match.

The genes are TRBV11-1 and TRBJ1-3; D not resolved. CDR3 length: 15 amino acids. CDR1 is SGHAT, CDR2 FQDESV, per germline (reference sequence). Trimming cost V 3 bases and J 1 base, with 10 bases left between them. The CDR3 DNA sequence: TGTGCCAGCAGCTTGATGAGCCTATCTGGAAACACCATATATTTT. Residues: CASSLMSLSGNTIYF.

The V gene is TRBV7-9, the J gene TRBJ2-7, with 8 nucleotides matching TRBD1. CDR1 is SEHNR and CDR2 is FQNEAQ in the germline V gene (reference sequence). With 7 bases clipped from V and 3 bases from J, the junction kept 8 bases outside the gene matches. This CDR3 region has 14 residues. The CDR3 protein is CASNRGTADYEQYF. The CDR3 nucleotides read TGTGCCAGCAACAGGGGGACAGCGGACTACGAGCAGTACTTC.

The rearrangement joins TRBV6-1 to TRBJ1-2, with TRBD1 identical over 9 bases. CDR3 size: 11 residues. V was pared by 5 bases and J by 12 bases, with 4 bases of the junction left unmatched. The germline gives CDR1 MNHNS, CDR2 SASEGT. CDR3 loop: CASSHRGLHTF. Here the CDR3 DNA reads TGTGCCAGCAGTCACAGGGGGCTTCACACCTTC.